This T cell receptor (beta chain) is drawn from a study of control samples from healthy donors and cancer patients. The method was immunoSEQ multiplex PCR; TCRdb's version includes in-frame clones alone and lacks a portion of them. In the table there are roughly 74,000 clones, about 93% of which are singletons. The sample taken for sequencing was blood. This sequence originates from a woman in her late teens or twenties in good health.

This CDR3 is CASSQAGLVGELFF. The CDR3 bases are TGCGCCAGCAGCCAAGCGGGGCTGGTCGGGGAGCTGTTTTTT. The chain has TRBV4-3 and TRBJ2-2, with D perhaps matching TRBD1 or TRBD2 (5 bases each). The ends were cut back, 1 base at V and 7 bases at J, with 10 bases in the middle. Germline CDR1 LGHNA, CDR2 YSLEER. The CDR3 consists of 14 residues.